This entry features one T cell receptor (beta chain) sequence. No antigen is known for it. This CDR3 has 13 amino acids. CDR1 ENHRY and CDR2 SYGVKD come from the germline V gene. Trimming removed 7 bases from V and 5 bases from J, with 14 bases in between. The diagnosis combined clinical symptoms, thyroxine, TRAb, thyroid ultrasound and orbital computed tomography scans. The data are from a study of Graves' ophthalmopathy and Graves' hyperthyroidism. Study-level results: Blood was where most expanded thyroid clonotypes above 0.001 frequency also turned up. Progression of ophthalmopathy was predicted by the model with about 66% sensitivity and around 72% specificity. Researchers report that a 13-signature model separated ophthalmopathy from stable hyperthyroidism, posting about 90% sensitivity and 81.08% specificity.

The TCR beta CDR3 regions underwent amplification from RNA transcripts. HTBI-primed RT-PCR formed the first round, and a multiplex PCR formed the second. TCRdb re-derived calls from the multiplex PCR reads in MiXCR, one entry per CDR3 protein. The sample has hundreds of thousands of distinct CDR3 sequences, over 40% seen once. The TCR comes from an adult man with Graves' ophthalmopathy. Sequenced sample: peripheral blood. V is TRBV10-3 and J is TRBJ2-5; D possibly corresponds to TRBD1 (7 bases). Here the CDR3 reads CAITQGGHETQYF. The DNA for the CDR3 is TGTGCCATCACCCAGGGGGGCCATGAGACCCAGTACTTC.